A selection of T cell receptor beta chains follows, all from one sample in a study of blood T cell repertoires in COVID-19. Here immunoSEQ multiplex PCR was the method, and the copy in TCRdb shows in-frame clones only, minus some. The data contain 80,000 or so clones, approximately 86% of them singletons. Sequencing was done on a sample of peripheral blood. These receptors originate from a human donor in a cohort sampled during active COVID-19. Each CDR3 is given with its conserved first and last residue. Fields, in order: clone size, J gene, D gene, V gene, CDR3 length, CDR3 DNA, CDR3 protein. A D gene is named only where the DNA matches it firmly. Expanded clones get a size class; other rows say once, few or many, or leave the size out.

size: .; J: TRBJ2-5; D: TRBD1; V: TRBV6-5; length: 12; DNA: TGTGCCAGCAGACAGGGGAAAGAGACCCAGTACTTC; CDR3: CASRQGKETQYF
size: .; J: TRBJ1-1; D: .; V: TRBV4-1; length: 17; DNA: TGCGCCAGCAGCCGTCTGTTGGCCGTGCTTGGGAACACTGAAGCTTTCTTT; CDR3: CASSRLLAVLGNTEAFF
size: .; J: TRBJ1-1; D: .; V: TRBV7-9; length: 15; DNA: TGTGCCAGCAGCTTAGGGGGGACTGATAACACTGAAGCTTTCTTT; CDR3: CASSLGGTDNTEAFF
size: .; J: TRBJ2-7; D: TRBD1; V: TRBV27; length: 14; DNA: TGTGCCAGCAGTCGACAGGGTTTTGGCTACGAGCAGTACTTC; CDR3: CASSRQGFGYEQYF
size: few; J: TRBJ2-7; D: .; V: TRBV29-1; length: 12; DNA: TGCAGCGTTCCCGGTGGGCCCAGCGAGCAGTACTTC; CDR3: CSVPGGPSEQYF
size: .; J: TRBJ2-6; D: .; V: TRBV3-1/TRBV3-2; length: 15; DNA: TGTGCCAGCAGCCTTCCTTTTGCTGGGGCCAACGTCCTGACTTTC; CDR3: CASSLPFAGANVLTF
size: once; J: TRBJ2-2; D: TRBD1; V: TRBV2; length: 14; DNA: TGTGCCAGCAAGGGACAGGGGCAGGGCGGGGAGCTGTTTTTT; CDR3: CASKGQGQGGELFF
size: few; J: TRBJ2-1; D: TRBD2; V: TRBV19; length: 13; DNA: TGTGCCAGTAGTTCTTTAGCGGGAGATGAGCAGTTCTTC; CDR3: CASSSLAGDEQFF
size: .; J: TRBJ2-2; D: TRBD1; V: TRBV10-1; length: 13; DNA: TGCGCCAGTACGGACAGGGCTGCCGGGGAGCTGTTTTTT; CDR3: CASTDRAAGELFF
size: .; J: TRBJ1-2; D: .; V: TRBV27; length: 15; DNA: TGTGCCAGCAGTTTCAAGAGGACAGCCTTCTATGGCTACACCTTC; CDR3: CASSFKRTAFYGYTF
size: .; J: TRBJ1-1; D: .; V: TRBV7-8; length: 19; DNA: TGTGCCAGCAGCTCCCGGACCAGGGGAACAGGAGCACGCGGCACTGAAGCTTTCTTT; CDR3: CASSSRTRGTGARGTEAFF
size: .; J: TRBJ2-5; D: .; V: TRBV15; length: 15; DNA: TGTGCCACCAGCAGAGAGACGGGAGTGGCGGAGACCCAGTACTTC; CDR3: CATSRETGVAETQYF
size: once; J: TRBJ2-7; D: .; V: TRBV19; length: 13; DNA: TGTGCCAGTAGTCTTCAGATAACCTACGAGCAGTACTTC; CDR3: CASSLQITYEQYF
size: .; J: TRBJ2-5; D: .; V: TRBV11-3; length: 14; DNA: TGTGCCAGCAGCCCGGAGGGTAGTCGAGAGACCCAGTACTTC; CDR3: CASSPEGSRETQYF
size: .; J: TRBJ1-1; D: TRBD1; V: TRBV5-6; length: 14; DNA: TGTGCCAGCAGGGGGACAGGGGGCAGGACTGAAGCTTTCTTT; CDR3: CASRGTGGRTEAFF
size: .; J: TRBJ1-2; D: .; V: TRBV5-4; length: 15; DNA: TGTGCCAGCAGCGGAGGACAGAACCCTAACTATGGCTACACCTTC; CDR3: CASSGGQNPNYGYTF
size: once; J: TRBJ2-2; D: TRBD1; V: TRBV9; length: 16; DNA: TGTGCCAGCAGCACTACGACAGGGGTAAACACCGGGGAGCTGTTTTTT; CDR3: CASSTTTGVNTGELFF
size: .; J: TRBJ1-6; D: .; V: TRBV7-8; length: 14; DNA: TGTGCCAGCAGCTTTGGGCAGGGCGCTTCACCCCTCCACTTT; CDR3: CASSFGQGASPLHF
size: .; J: TRBJ1-4; D: .; V: TRBV19; length: 13; DNA: TGTGCCAGTAGTATAACAACAGGGTTCAAACTGTTTTTT; CDR3: CASSITTGFKLFF
size: .; J: TRBJ2-1; D: .; V: TRBV30; length: 13; DNA: TGTGCCTGGGACCCGGGCTCCTACAATGAGCAGTTCTTC; CDR3: CAWDPGSYNEQFF
size: .; J: TRBJ2-5; D: .; V: TRBV7-9; length: 14; DNA: TGTGCCAGCAGCTTAGCGAGTCTGCAAGCCGCCCAGTACTTC; CDR3: CASSLASLQAAQYF
size: .; J: TRBJ1-4; D: .; V: TRBV11-3; length: 15; DNA: TGTGCCAGCAGCTCTGGAGGGTTGGGTGATGAAAAACTGTTTTTT; CDR3: CASSSGGLGDEKLFF
size: .; J: TRBJ2-3; D: TRBD2; V: TRBV7-2; length: 14; DNA: TGTGCCAGCAGCTGGACTAGCGGCACAGATACGCAGTATTTT; CDR3: CASSWTSGTDTQYF
size: .; J: TRBJ1-5; D: .; V: TRBV30; length: 14; DNA: TGTGCCTGGAGTCCTCAGGGAGGGTCGCAGCCCCAGCATTTT; CDR3: CAWSPQGGSQPQHF
size: .; J: TRBJ1-4; D: .; V: TRBV7-2; length: 14; DNA: TGTGCCAGCAGCTTAATGCGGCCCGATGAAAAACTGTTTTTT; CDR3: CASSLMRPDEKLFF
size: .; J: TRBJ1-1; D: TRBD1; V: TRBV5-1; length: 16; DNA: TGCGCCAGCAGCAATACCGGGACAGTGCGCGTTACTGAAGCTTTCTTT; CDR3: CASSNTGTVRVTEAFF
size: .; J: TRBJ1-6; D: TRBD1; V: TRBV10-3; length: 14; DNA: TGTGCCATCAGTGGGGACAGAAATAATTCACCCCTCCACTTT; CDR3: CAISGDRNNSPLHF
size: .; J: TRBJ2-7; D: TRBD1; V: TRBV5-1; length: 14; DNA: TGCGCCAGCAGCTTGGGGACAGGGGGCATCGAGCAGTACTTC; CDR3: CASSLGTGGIEQYF
size: .; J: TRBJ2-6; D: .; V: TRBV28; length: 17; DNA: TGTGCCAGCAGTTTAGCTTCTAACAGGGCCGGGGCCAACGTCCTGACTTTC; CDR3: CASSLASNRAGANVLTF
size: once; J: TRBJ1-1; D: TRBD1; V: TRBV2; length: 15; DNA: TGTGCCAGCAGTGGACTCAGGGGGCCCGACACTGAAGCTTTCTTT; CDR3: CASSGLRGPDTEAFF
size: .; J: TRBJ2-7; D: .; V: TRBV27; length: 15; DNA: TGTGCCAGCAGCCTAGGACCGGGGATCTCCTACGAGCAGTACTTC; CDR3: CASSLGPGISYEQYF
size: few; J: TRBJ2-5; D: .; V: TRBV6-6; length: 14; DNA: TGTGCCAGCAGTTACTCAAACAGGGAAGAGACCCAGTACTTC; CDR3: CASSYSNREETQYF
size: .; J: TRBJ1-2; D: .; V: TRBV7-2; length: 14; DNA: TGTGCCAGCAGCTTCCCGGGTAGCGTCTATGGCTACACCTTC; CDR3: CASSFPGSVYGYTF
size: .; J: TRBJ2-1; D: .; V: TRBV5-1; length: 15; DNA: TGCGCCAGCCGCCCCGGGGAAGGCTCCTACAATGAGCAGTTCTTC; CDR3: CASRPGEGSYNEQFF
size: .; J: TRBJ1-2; D: .; V: TRBV7-8; length: 16; DNA: TGTGCCAGCAGCTTAGAAACAGCCCCACATAACTATGGCTACACCTTC; CDR3: CASSLETAPHNYGYTF
size: .; J: TRBJ2-1; D: TRBD2; V: TRBV7-7; length: 15; DNA: TGTGCCAGCAGCTTAGCGGGAGGGCCTATCGATGAGCAGTTCTTC; CDR3: CASSLAGGPIDEQFF
size: .; J: TRBJ2-1; D: .; V: TRBV7-3; length: 14; DNA: TGTGCCAGCAGTCTTGGGTCTAGCGTGGGTGAGCAGTTCTTC; CDR3: CASSLGSSVGEQFF
size: .; J: TRBJ2-1; D: TRBD1; V: TRBV5-1; length: 13; DNA: TGCGCCAGCAGCTGGGACAGGGTAAATGAGCAGTTCTTC; CDR3: CASSWDRVNEQFF
size: .; J: TRBJ2-6; D: TRBD1; V: TRBV18; length: 16; DNA: TGTGCCAGCTCAGGGGACAGAAGCTCTGGGGCCAACGTCCTGACTTTC; CDR3: CASSGDRSSGANVLTF
size: .; J: TRBJ1-1; D: .; V: TRBV27; length: 15; DNA: TGTGCCAGCAGCAAACCGGGACATATGAACACTGAAGCTTTCTTT; CDR3: CASSKPGHMNTEAFF
size: .; J: TRBJ1-2; D: .; V: TRBV9; length: 11; DNA: TGTGCCAGCAGCTTACGCGGTGGCTACACCTTC; CDR3: CASSLRGGYTF
size: .; J: TRBJ2-1; D: .; V: TRBV5-4; length: 17; DNA: TGTGCCAGCAGCTTGGGAGTGCTAGCGAGCTCCTACAATGAGCAGTTCTTC; CDR3: CASSLGVLASSYNEQFF
size: once; J: TRBJ2-7; D: TRBD1; V: TRBV27; length: 15; DNA: TGTGCCAGCAGTTCGCAACAGGGGTTCTCCTACGAGCAGTACTTC; CDR3: CASSSQQGFSYEQYF
size: .; J: TRBJ1-4; D: TRBD1; V: TRBV10-1; length: 14; DNA: TGCGCCAGCAGTCGGGGGACAGGGAATGAAAAACTGTTTTTT; CDR3: CASSRGTGNEKLFF
size: once; J: TRBJ2-5; D: .; V: TRBV29-1; length: 12; DNA: TGCAGCGCCCGGGTGTCGCAAGAGACCCAGTACTTC; CDR3: CSARVSQETQYF
size: .; J: TRBJ1-2; D: .; V: TRBV27; length: 13; DNA: TGTGCCAGCATGACTTACAGGGAGGGCGGCTACACCTTC; CDR3: CASMTYREGGYTF
size: .; J: TRBJ1-2; D: .; V: TRBV19; length: 14; DNA: TGTGCCAGTAGTAGCGAGACAGGTCCATATGGCTACACCTTC; CDR3: CASSSETGPYGYTF